Below are 31 T cell receptor beta chains sequenced from a single sample in a study of blood T cell repertoires in COVID-19. Data came from immunoSEQ multiplex PCR; TCRdb stores just in-frame clones and leaves some out. The table has 150,000 or so clones, roughly nine tenths seen once. Sequencing was done on a sample of peripheral blood. These TCRs come from a man aged 50-59 years with acute or convalescent COVID-19.

The chain is built from TRBV7-9 and TRBJ1-1, with TRBD1 matching over 9 bases. This CDR3 region has 15 residues. V trimming: 5 bases; J trimming: 3 bases; junction bases outside the gene matches: 7. Germline CDR1 and CDR2: SEHNR and FQNEAQ (reference sequence). The CDR3, as DNA: TGTGCCAGCAGCCCGACGGGACAGGGATACACTGAAGCTTTCTTT. Encoded protein: CASSPTGQGYTEAFF.

Of note for this clone: Other nucleotide sequences in the sample specify the same CDR3. The V call is TRBV2, the J call TRBJ2-1, with a tentative D call TRBD2 (5 bases). The V end lost 9 bases, the J end lost 0 bases, and 9 bases lay between the germline ends. The CDR3 has 13 residues. Germline V gene lookup returns CDR1 SNHLY and CDR2 FYNNEI. CDR3 in DNA: TGTGCCAGTAGCGCAAGCTCCTACAATGAGCAGTTCTTC. This codes for CASSASSYNEQFF.

This clone came up once. The chain couples TRBV18 to TRBJ2-2; weak D call: TRBD1 (6 bases). The V gene's germline CDR1 is KGHSH and CDR2 LQKENI. Trimming removed 0 bases from V and 4 bases from J, with 12 bases in between. The CDR3 is 16 amino acids. CDR3 residues: CASSPPQGRGTGELFF. In DNA, the CDR3 is TGTGCCAGCTCACCACCACAGGGTCGAGGCACCGGGGAGCTGTTTTTT. Filled out from reference TRBV18 and TRBJ2-2, the complete variable domain reads NAGVMQNPRHLVRRRGQEARLRCSPMKGHSHVYWYRQLPEEGLKFMVYLQKENIIDESGMPKERFSAEFPKEGPSILRIQQVVRGDSAAYFCASSPPQGRGTGELFFGEGSRLTVL.

The V and J genes are TRBV12-2 and TRBJ1-5; the table's D gene call, TRBD1, was not cross checked with the DNA. TRBV12-2 is recorded as a pseudogene. CDR3 length: 17 residues. CDR3 residues: CASRSERRGSGNQPQHF. The CDR3 DNA reads as TGTGCAAGTCGCTCGGAACGAAGGGGTAGTGGCAATCAGCCCCAGCATTTT.

This clone was seen just once. This sequence joins TRBV5-4 and TRBJ2-1, with TRBD2 identical over 8 bases. The CDR3 is made up of 14 amino acids. V was pared by 4 bases and J by 9 bases, with 9 bases of the junction left unmatched. CDR1 and CDR2 from the germline V gene are SGHNT and YYREEE (reference sequence). CDR3 sequence: CASSGQAGVREQFF. The CDR3 DNA reads TGTGCCAGCAGCGGCCAAGCGGGGGTGCGTGAGCAGTTCTTC. The full variable domain, completed using reference TRBV5-4 and TRBJ2-1, is ETGVTQSPTHLIKTRGQQVTLRCSSQSGHNTVSWYQQALGQGPQFIFQYYREEENGRGNFPPRFSGLQFPNYSSELNVNALELDDSALYLCASSGQAGVREQFFGPGTRLTVL.

This clone was detected only a few times. The chain links TRBV28 to TRBJ1-4, with D possibly being TRBD1 (6 bases). V was pared by 4 bases and J by 8 bases, with 17 bases between. CDR3 length: 15 amino acids. Germline-derived CDR1 and CDR2 are MDHEN and SYDVKM. The DNA of the CDR3 is TGTGCCAGCAGTTCCGCCGGGACAAAAGGGGAAAAACTGTTTTTT. This codes for CASSSAGTKGEKLFF. The full variable domain, rest sourced from reference TRBV28 and TRBJ1-4, is DVKVTQSSRYLVKRTGEKVFLECVQDMDHENMFWYRQDPGLGLRLIYFSYDVKMKEKGDIPEGYSVSREKKERFSLILESASTNQTSMYLCASSSAGTKGEKLFFGSGTQLSVL.

This clone was observed once. The rearrangement uses TRBV5-1 and TRBJ2-5, with D possibly being TRBD2 (5 bases). Trimming shortened V by 0 bases and J by 4 bases, and 13 bases separated the two germline ends. Germline-derived CDR1 and CDR2 are SGHRS and YFSETQ. This CDR3 contains 15 residues. The CDR3 DNA is TGCGCCAGCAGCTTGGCGGCTAGCCGATCAGAGACCCAGTACTTC. It yields the protein CASSLAASRSETQYF.

This chain connects TRBV6-1 to TRBJ1-6; 7 nucleotides line up with TRBD1. Germline V gene lookup returns CDR1 MNHNS and CDR2 SASEGT. The CDR3 is 15 residues long. V dropped 5 bases and J dropped 6; count of bases not matched to a gene: 7. The CDR3 region has the DNA TGTGCCAGCAGTTCGGGACAGATAACTAATTCACCCCTCCACTTT. As protein: CASSSGQITNSPLHF.

This chain links TRBV7-9 with TRBJ2-7; 8 bases are a match to TRBD1. V trimming: 2 bases; J trimming: 2 bases; junction bases outside the gene matches: 5. The germline V gene has CDR1 SEHNR and CDR2 FQNEAQ (reference sequence). The CDR3 covers 15 residues. The CDR3 sequence is CASSLSDRATYEQYF. The CDR3 DNA sequence: TGTGCCAGCAGCTTATCGGACAGGGCGACCTACGAGCAGTACTTC.

The chain links TRBV10-3 to TRBJ1-2; D perhaps matches TRBD1 (6 bases). V lost 8 bases to trimming and J lost 3 bases, with 19 bases between them. The CDR3 contains 15 residues. CDR1 and CDR2 (germline): ENHRY, SYGVKD. In DNA form, the CDR3 reads TGTGCCATCGGGACACCGCCAGGGTATGACTATGGCTACACCTTC. Its protein is CAIGTPPGYDYGYTF.

V gene TRBV24-1 combines with J gene TRBJ2-1, with 9 positions matching TRBD1. The trim removed 4 bases at V and 3 bases at J, leaving 0 bases unmatched. The CDR3 covers 14 residues. From germline, CDR1 is KGHDR and CDR2 SFDVKD. The CDR3 nucleotides read TGTGCCACCAGTGAGACAGGGGGCTACAATGAGCAGTTCTTC. This encodes CATSETGGYNEQFF.

The chain carries TRBV15 and TRBJ1-1, with D perhaps matching TRBD1 (5 bases). CDR1 and CDR2 from the germline V gene are LNHNV and YYDKDF (reference sequence). Trimming left V 5 bases short and J 3 bases short, with 16 bases between. This CDR3 contains 15 residues. CDR3 bases: TGTGCCACCAGCTTTAGACACGGAGGGGACACTGAAGCTTTCTTT. This gives the protein CATSFRHGGDTEAFF.

V is TRBV28 and J is TRBJ1-4; D is uncertain. Trimming removed 4 bases from V and 5 bases from J, with 2 bases in between. Germline CDR1 MDHEN, CDR2 SYDVKM. The CDR3 covers 11 residues. CDR3 sequence (DNA): TGTGCCAGCAGTTCGAATGAAAAACTGTTTTTT. Protein product: CASSSNEKLFF.

CDR3 in amino acids: CASSGRQPQHF. The CDR3 DNA is TGTGCCAGCAGTGGGAGGCAGCCCCAGCATTTT. The rearrangement links TRBV28 to TRBJ1-5; D not resolved. V was shortened by 5 bases and J by 7 bases, with 6 bases between the two germline ends. Germline assignment: CDR1 MDHEN and CDR2 SYDVKM. The CDR3 is made up of 11 amino acids.

The chain employs TRBV6-2 or TRBV6-3 and TRBJ2-1; D remains unclear. From germline, CDR1 is MNHEY and CDR2 SVGEGT. This CDR3 contains 15 residues. Trimming took 6 bases from V and 2 from J, leaving 14 bases between them. This chain's CDR3 is CASSPVAATYNEQFF. CDR3 in DNA: TGTGCCAGCAGCCCCGTCGCCGCTACCTACAATGAGCAGTTCTTC.

The rearrangement links TRBV7-2 to TRBJ2-1; 12 bases fit TRBD1. The CDR3 contains 15 residues. V was clipped by 5 bases and J by 9 bases; unmatched bases: 8. Germline V lookup: CDR1 SGHTA, CDR2 FQGNSA. CDR3 region: CASSPWDRGQGEQFF. The CDR3 bases are TGTGCCAGCAGCCCCTGGGACAGGGGGCAAGGTGAGCAGTTCTTC. Full variable domain (rest looked up from reference TRBV7-2 and TRBJ2-1): GAGVSQSPSNKVTEKGKDVELRCDPISGHTALYWYRQSLGQGLEFLIYFQGNSAPDKSGLPSDRFSAERTGGSVSTLTIQRTQQEDSAVYLCASSPWDRGQGEQFFGPGTRLTVL.

This clone appeared once. The chain uses TRBV4-2 and TRBJ1-5, with D uncertain. V was shortened by 4 bases and J by 3 bases, with 4 bases between the two germline ends. Per the germline V gene, CDR1 is LGHNA and CDR2 is YNFKEQ. The CDR3 runs to 12 residues. CDR3 DNA: TGTGCCAGCAGCCTTCACAATCAGCCCCAGCATTTT. Amino acid sequence: CASSLHNQPQHF.

This chain joins TRBV30 and TRBJ2-3; 8 nucleotides match TRBD2. The V gene end was trimmed by 0 bases and the J gene end by 3 bases; junction bases not matched to a gene: 5. Looked up from germline, CDR1 is GTSNPN and CDR2 is SVGIG (reference sequence). The length of the CDR3 is 15 residues. CDR3 in amino acids: CAWSVSGGVTDTQYF. The CDR3 region has the DNA TGTGCCTGGAGTGTATCGGGGGGGGTAACAGATACGCAGTATTTT.

V and J are TRBV7-6 and TRBJ2-2, with TRBD2 identical over 8 bases. The CDR3 spans 18 residues. The germline V gene has CDR1 SGHVS and CDR2 FNYEAQ. V was pared by 0 bases and J by 0 bases, with 6 bases of the junction left unmatched. The CDR3 is CASSLAPSGGSNTGELFF. The CDR3 DNA reads as TGTGCCAGCAGCTTAGCGCCGAGCGGGGGATCGAACACCGGGGAGCTGTTTTTT.

The chain has TRBV27 and TRBJ2-7, with 10 bases lining up with TRBD1. V trimming: 4 bases; J trimming: 2 bases; junction bases outside the gene matches: 5. CDR1 and CDR2 (germline): MNHEY, SMNVEV (reference sequence). This CDR3 comprises 15 residues. The CDR3 is CASSWGTGAAYEQYF. DNA of the CDR3: TGTGCCAGCAGTTGGGGGACAGGGGCAGCCTACGAGCAGTACTTC.

The chain joins TRBV28 to TRBJ2-7; tentatively, D is TRBD2 (5 bases). The CDR3 extends over 16 amino acids. The V end was cut by 3 bases, the J end by 7 bases, with 22 bases between. Germline V gene data show CDR1 as MDHEN and CDR2 as SYDVKM. CDR3 bases: TGTGCCAGCAGTTTCCCAACGACGGACCCACGAGGGGAGCAGTACTTC. This encodes CASSFPTTDPRGEQYF.

This clone was seen a single time. The genes are TRBV11-2 and TRBJ1-6; 9 nucleotides match TRBD1. V lost 5 bases to trimming and J lost 7 bases; unmatched junction nucleotides: 12. Germline-derived CDR1 and CDR2 are SGHAT and FQNNGV. The CDR3 loop spans 17 amino acids. The CDR3 nucleotides are TGTGCCAGCAGCGCTCGGATGGGGACAGGGCCGAATTCACCCCTCCACTTT. Protein sequence: CASSARMGTGPNSPLHF.

The chain recombines TRBV5-4 with TRBJ1-3, with 7 bases that match TRBD1. CDR1 and CDR2 from the germline V gene are SGHNT and YYREEE (reference sequence). Germline trimming cut 4 bases from V and 2 bases from J; bases unmatched to any gene: 6. The length of the CDR3 is 15 residues. The CDR3 coding sequence is TGTGCCAGCAGCCTGAGGGGACAGACTGGAAACACCATATATTTT. Translating gives CASSLRGQTGNTIYF.

J is TRBJ2-2 and V is TRBV18; 8 bases agree with TRBD2. Trimming removed 5 bases from V and 4 bases from J; junction bases left unmatched: 6. This CDR3 spans 15 amino acids. In germline, CDR1 is KGHSH, CDR2 LQKENI. The chain's CDR3 is CASSMKRGITGELFF. DNA of the CDR3: TGTGCCAGCTCAATGAAGCGGGGGATCACCGGGGAGCTGTTTTTT.

The chain couples TRBV12-3 or TRBV12-4 to TRBJ1-2, with 8 nucleotides matching TRBD1. The length of the CDR3 is 13 residues. J lost 3 bases, V lost 3 bases, and 0 bases had no gene match. The chain's CDR3 is CASSLDRDYGYTF. DNA of the CDR3: TGTGCCAGCAGTTTGGACAGGGACTATGGCTACACCTTC.

This chain joins TRBV6-6 and TRBJ2-3, with unresolved D. The length of the CDR3 is 12 residues. Germline-derived CDR1 and CDR2 are MNHNY and SVGAGI (reference sequence). V lost 5 bases, J lost 8 bases, and 11 bases lay in between. CDR3 residues: CASSARLSTQYF. CDR3 in DNA: TGTGCCAGCAGTGCCCGTTTGAGTACGCAGTATTTT.

This clone appeared once. The chain combines TRBV5-1 with TRBJ2-3; 11 bases match TRBD2. After removal of 3 bases from V and 5 bases from J, the junction contained 8 bases not matched to a gene. Germline lookup yields CDR1 SGHRS and CDR2 YFSETQ. The CDR3 loop spans 16 amino acids. CDR3 amino acids: CASSSYSGRGGDTQYF. The DNA for the CDR3 is TGCGCCAGCAGCTCCTATAGCGGGAGGGGCGGAGATACGCAGTATTTT.

The sample holds a few counts of this clone. The CDR3 spells CASSEAPYFAGESYEQYF. As DNA, the CDR3 is TGTGCCAGCAGTGAAGCGCCTTATTTTGCGGGCGAGTCCTACGAGCAGTACTTC. This chain uses TRBV2 with TRBJ2-7; D perhaps matches TRBD2 (5 bases). Germline CDR1 and CDR2: SNHLY and FYNNEI. This CDR3 region has 18 residues. Trimming stripped 0 bases from V and 1 base from J, with 19 bases between.

The chain carries TRBV6-5 and TRBJ2-5; no firm D call. CDR3 length equals 14 residues. V lost 0 bases and J 4 bases, leaving 9 bases between the germline ends. CDR1 is MNHEY, CDR2 SVGAGI, per germline. The CDR3 nucleotides read TGTGCCAGCAGTTACTCGATGACTCCAGAGACCCAGTACTTC. This gives the protein CASSYSMTPETQYF.

This clone was observed a handful of times. This chain uses TRBV9 with TRBJ2-2; tentative D call: TRBD2 (7 bases). V lost 2 bases and J lost 7, with 21 bases in between. Germline values: CDR1 SGDLS, CDR2 YYNGEE. The CDR3 extends over 17 amino acids. The CDR3 DNA reads as TGTGCCAGCAGCGTTGATACAGGGAAAGCTAGCGGCGGGGAGCTGTTTTTT. Its protein product is CASSVDTGKASGGELFF. Complete variable domain (other parts from reference TRBV9 and TRBJ2-2): DSGVTQTPKHLITATGQRVTLRCSPRSGDLSVYWYQQSLDQGLQFLIQYYNGEERAKGNILERFSAQQFPDLHSELNLSSLELGDSALYFCASSVDTGKASGGELFFGEGSRLTVL.

The chain is built from TRBV30 and TRBJ1-2, with D possibly matching TRBD1 (5 bases). The CDR3 runs 14 residues. Germline V CDR1 and CDR2: GTSNPN, SVGIG (reference sequence). V dropped 5 bases and J dropped 6 bases, with 19 bases sitting between them. CDR3 protein: CAWGGRGFSNGYTF. As DNA, the CDR3 is TGTGCCTGGGGGGGGAGGGGATTTAGTAATGGCTACACCTTC.